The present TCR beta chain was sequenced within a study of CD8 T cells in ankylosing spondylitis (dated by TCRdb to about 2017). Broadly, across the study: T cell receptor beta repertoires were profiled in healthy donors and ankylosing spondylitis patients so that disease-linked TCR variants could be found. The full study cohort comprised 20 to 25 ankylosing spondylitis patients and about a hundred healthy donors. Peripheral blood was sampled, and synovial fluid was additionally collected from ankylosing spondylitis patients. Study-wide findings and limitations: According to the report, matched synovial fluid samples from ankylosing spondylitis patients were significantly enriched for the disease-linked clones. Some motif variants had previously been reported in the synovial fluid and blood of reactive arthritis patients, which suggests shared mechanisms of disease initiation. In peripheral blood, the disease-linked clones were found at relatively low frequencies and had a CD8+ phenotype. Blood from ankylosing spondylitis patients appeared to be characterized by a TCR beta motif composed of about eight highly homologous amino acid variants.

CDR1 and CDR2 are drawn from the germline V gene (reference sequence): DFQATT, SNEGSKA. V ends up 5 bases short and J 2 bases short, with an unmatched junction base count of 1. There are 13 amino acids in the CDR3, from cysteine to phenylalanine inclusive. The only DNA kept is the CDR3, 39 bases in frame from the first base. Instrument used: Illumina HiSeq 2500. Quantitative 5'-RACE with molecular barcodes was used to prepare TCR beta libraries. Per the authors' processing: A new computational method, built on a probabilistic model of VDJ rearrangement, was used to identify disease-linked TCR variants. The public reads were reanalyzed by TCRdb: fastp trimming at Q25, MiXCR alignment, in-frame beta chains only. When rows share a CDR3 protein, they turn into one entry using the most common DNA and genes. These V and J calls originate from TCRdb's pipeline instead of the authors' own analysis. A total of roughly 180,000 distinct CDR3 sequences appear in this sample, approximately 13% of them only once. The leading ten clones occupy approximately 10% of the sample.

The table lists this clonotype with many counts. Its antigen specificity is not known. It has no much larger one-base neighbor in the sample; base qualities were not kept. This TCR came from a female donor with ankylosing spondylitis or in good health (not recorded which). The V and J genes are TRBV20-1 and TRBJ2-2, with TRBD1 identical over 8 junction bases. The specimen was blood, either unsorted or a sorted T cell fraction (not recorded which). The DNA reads TGCAGTGCTGGACAGGGTAACACCGGGGAGCTGTTTTTT. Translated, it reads CSAGQGNTGELFF.